Listed here are 19 T cell receptor beta chains from one sample, sequenced in a study of CD8+CD57+ T cells in acquired aplastic anemia. It was genomic DNA that served as the template for profiling TCR beta VDJ and CDR3. Via MiXCR, TCRdb re-called the reads, giving one row per CDR3 protein. The repertoire holds fewer than 200,000 distinct CDR3 sequences, with about 64% as singletons. What was sequenced was sorted CD4+, CD8+, or CD8+CD57+ T cells (not recorded which) from PBMCs. The source of these receptors is a human donor in good health.

The CDR3 coding sequence is TGTGCCAGCAGCGGTCAACTAGCGGGGCTCCAAGAGACCCAGTACTTC. The encoded protein is CASSGQLAGLQETQYF. This chain joins TRBV7-9 and TRBJ2-5; 10 positions match TRBD2. Germline CDR1 SEHNR, CDR2 FQNEAQ (reference sequence). This CDR3 has 16 residues. J was trimmed by 1 base and V by 5 bases; bases with no gene match: 7.

This chain connects TRBV12-3 or TRBV12-4 to TRBJ1-6; 7 bases line up with TRBD1. After removal of 6 bases from V and 6 bases from J, the junction contained 8 bases not matched to a gene. CDR3 length: 15 residues. The CDR3 loop reads CASRMTGRGNSPLHF. Here the CDR3 DNA reads TGTGCCAGCAGGATGACAGGGCGCGGTAATTCACCCCTCCACTTT.

At least ten counts were recorded for this clonotype. V and J are TRBV4-3 and TRBJ1-1; a weak D match, TRBD1 (6 bases). The CDR3 runs to 15 residues. Germline lookup yields CDR1 LGHNA and CDR2 YSLEER. The germline V and J ends were trimmed by 3 bases and 5 bases, with 16 bases remaining between them. The CDR3 region has the DNA TGCGCCAGCAGCCACTACAGGGTGTCGAGTACTGAAGCTTTCTTT. Protein product: CASSHYRVSSTEAFF.

As DNA, the CDR3 is TGTGCCAGCAGCTTAGAGGAAAGGAGGGAGCTGTTTTTT. Translating it yields CASSLEERRELFF. The genes are TRBV7-2 and TRBJ2-2; D is unclear. Germline V gives CDR1 SGHTA, CDR2 FQGNSA. The CDR3 consists of 13 residues. V was shortened by 1 base and J by 9 bases, with 9 bases between the two germline ends. The whole variable domain, remainder taken from reference TRBV7-2 and TRBJ2-2, is GAGVSQSPSNKVTEKGKDVELRCDPISGHTALYWYRQSLGQGLEFLIYFQGNSAPDKSGLPSDRFSAERTGGSVSTLTIQRTQQEDSAVYLCASSLEERRELFFGEGSRLTVL.

This clonotype was found many times. The chain recombines TRBV7-6 with TRBJ2-7; 7 bases are a match to TRBD1. The V gene's germline CDR1 is SGHVS and CDR2 FNYEAQ. The V segment lost 5 bases and the J segment 2 bases; nucleotides outside the gene matches: 3. The length of the CDR3 is 13 residues. Here the CDR3 reads CASSHGTAYEQYF. The CDR3 DNA sequence: TGTGCCAGCAGCCATGGGACAGCCTACGAGCAGTACTTC.

The rearrangement joins TRBV2 to TRBJ2-1; D remains unclear. The germline CDR1 and CDR2 sequences are SNHLY and FYNNEI. Trimming left V 2 bases short and J 0 bases short, with 8 bases between. The CDR3 extends over 15 amino acids. The CDR3 nucleotides are TGTGCCAGCAGTGAACTCCCTTCCTCCTACAATGAGCAGTTCTTC. Translated, it gives CASSELPSSYNEQFF.

This sequence joins TRBV2 and TRBJ2-1; D is undetermined. The length of the CDR3 is 12 residues. Germline CDR1 is SNHLY and CDR2 is FYNNEI. Trimming removed 7 bases at V and 8 bases at J, with 12 bases between. CDR3 coding DNA: TGTGCCAGCAAGGAACGATCAGATGAGCAGTTCTTC. Translating gives CASKERSDEQFF.

V is TRBV20-1 and J is TRBJ1-6; a weak D match, TRBD1 (5 bases). V was shortened by 1 base and J by 7 bases, with 11 bases between the two germline ends. Germline CDR1 DFQATT, CDR2 SNEGSKA (reference sequence). This CDR3 contains 14 residues. Here the CDR3 reads CSARAQGRNSPLHF. In nucleotides, the CDR3 is TGCAGTGCTAGAGCTCAGGGTCGGAATTCACCCCTCCACTTT.

The chain employs TRBV15 and TRBJ2-1; 10 nucleotides align to TRBD2. The V gene's germline CDR1 is LNHNV and CDR2 YYDKDF (reference sequence). Trimming removed 3 bases from V and 8 bases from J; junction bases left unmatched: 7. CDR3 length: 15 amino acids. The CDR3 here is CATSSSSGGVDEQFF. The CDR3 DNA sequence: TGTGCCACCAGCAGTAGCAGCGGGGGGGTGGATGAGCAGTTCTTC.

This chain connects TRBV5-4 to TRBJ2-7; D remains unclear. CDR3 length: 14 residues. Trimming pared 3 bases from V and 2 bases from J, leaving 12 bases between. Germline V gives CDR1 SGHNT, CDR2 YYREEE (reference sequence). DNA for the CDR3: TGTGCCAGCAGCTCCCTTGATCGGCCCTACGAGCAGTACTTC. It translates to CASSSLDRPYEQYF. Supplemented by reference TRBV5-4 and TRBJ2-7, the full variable domain reads ETGVTQSPTHLIKTRGQQVTLRCSSQSGHNTVSWYQQALGQGPQFIFQYYREEENGRGNFPPRFSGLQFPNYSSELNVNALELDDSALYLCASSSLDRPYEQYFGPGTRLTVT.

J is TRBJ1-1 and V is TRBV9; the D is unclear. The V end lost 0 bases, the J end lost 3 bases, and 3 bases lay between the germline ends. The V gene's germline CDR1 is SGDLS and CDR2 YYNGEE. CDR3 length: 12 residues. In DNA form, the CDR3 reads TGTGCCAGCAGCGTAGGGGACACTGAAGCTTTCTTT. Its translation: CASSVGDTEAFF.

J is TRBJ2-5 and V is TRBV25-1; 7 bases map to TRBD2. This CDR3 is built from 17 residues. J gave up 5 bases and V 1 base, and 13 bases lay outside the gene matches. Germline CDR1 and CDR2: MGHDK and SYGVNS. CDR3 region: CASSEWGGAISGETQYF. CDR3 nucleotides: TGTGCCAGCAGTGAATGGGGGGGAGCCATCTCGGGGGAGACCCAGTACTTC. Full variable domain (remainder filled in from reference TRBV25-1 and TRBJ2-5): EADIYQTPRYLVIGTGKKITLECSQTMGHDKMYWYQQDPGMELHLIHYSYGVNSTEKGDLSSESTVSRIRTEHFPLTLESARPSHTSQYLCASSEWGGAISGETQYFGPGTRLLVL.

This clonotype has a single count. The chain joins TRBV6-5 to TRBJ2-6; D gene unclear. CDR3 length equals 14 residues. Trimming took off 2 bases at V and 0 bases at J, with 2 bases between the two ends. Per the germline V gene, CDR1 is MNHEY and CDR2 is SVGAGI. The CDR3 DNA follows: TGTGCCAGCAGTTACAACTCTGGGGCCAACGTCCTGACTTTC. Translated: CASSYNSGANVLTF.

The gene calls are TRBV10-3 and TRBJ2-1; 7 bases map to TRBD1. The CDR3 consists of 15 residues. The V segment lost 6 bases and the J segment 2 bases; nucleotides outside the gene matches: 7. Germline V gene data show CDR1 as ENHRY and CDR2 as SYGVKD. DNA of the CDR3: TGTGCCATCAGGACAGGGTTTGGGGCCTACAATGAGCAGTTCTTC. Encoded protein: CAIRTGFGAYNEQFF.

The V and J genes are TRBV7-7 and TRBJ2-2; 12 nucleotides line up with TRBD2. The CDR3 covers 16 residues. Germline loops: CDR1 SSHAT, CDR2 FNYEAQ (reference sequence). V trimming: 5 bases; J trimming: 7 bases; junction bases outside the gene matches: 8. CDR3 nucleotides: TGTGCCAGCAGCGTGACTAGCGGGGGACCGGGCGGGGAGCTGTTTTTT. It is translated as CASSVTSGGPGGELFF.

The V gene is TRBV30, the J gene TRBJ2-1; D gene ambiguous. The CDR3 runs 11 residues. The germline CDR1 and CDR2 sequences are GTSNPN and SVGIG (reference sequence). The V and J ends lost 0 bases and 10 bases respectively, with 7 bases between them. CDR3 in DNA: TGTGCCTGGAGTGTACTGCGGGAGCAGTTCTTC. It translates to CAWSVLREQFF.

The rearrangement joins TRBV2 to TRBJ1-6, with D possibly matching TRBD1 (6 bases). CDR1 is SNHLY, CDR2 FYNNEI, per germline. V was trimmed by 8 bases and J by 7 bases, leaving 12 bases between them. This CDR3 is built from 13 residues. The CDR3 DNA reads TGTGCCAGCCCAGACAGGAAGAATTCACCCCTCCACTTT. Protein: CASPDRKNSPLHF.

V gene TRBV9 combines with J gene TRBJ2-5, with D possibly matching TRBD2 (6 bases). The length of the CDR3 is 13 residues. Germline values: CDR1 SGDLS, CDR2 YYNGEE. V was cut by 3 bases and J by 3 bases, with 9 bases left in between. In DNA form, the CDR3 reads TGTGCCAGCAGCGGAAGGAGGGAAGAGACCCAGTACTTC. Translated: CASSGRREETQYF.

V and J are TRBV6-1 and TRBJ2-7; no firm D call. CDR3 length: 12 amino acids. V gave up 4 bases and J gave up 2 bases, with 6 bases separating them. From germline, CDR1 is MNHNS and CDR2 SASEGT. The CDR3: CASSVPAYEQYF. The CDR3 bases are TGTGCCAGCAGTGTTCCCGCCTACGAGCAGTACTTC.